This record covers a single TCR beta chain. Which antigen it targets is not known. Within one base of it there is no much larger clone, and no base qualities were kept. The entry originates in a study of neoadjuvant nivolumab and ipilimumab in lung cancer (dated by TCRdb to the early 2020s). A note on the overall study: Intravenous nivolumab was dosed at 3 mg/kg on days 1, 15 and 29, and in the combination arm ipilimumab 1 mg/kg was added on day 1 only. The primary trial endpoint was the major pathologic response (MPR) rate in the intention-to-treat population in each study arm. A total of roughly 45 patients with operable NSCLC were treated in the trial, with around 23 randomized to nivolumab monotherapy and about 21 randomized to nivolumab plus ipilimumab. TCR repertoires were compared between pretherapy (baseline) peripheral blood and tumors resected at surgery after neoadjuvant immune checkpoint blockade. Matched pretherapy and resected tumor pairs were analyzed for seven patients, of whom four received nivolumab and three received nivolumab plus ipilimumab. Summary of the overall study and its limitations: Resected tumors had greater TCR richness and clonality than tumor-adjacent uninvolved lung, and increases were observed in more dual-therapy-treated tumors. A small number of samples underwent TCR sequencing. Tumor T-cell richness and clonality rose from pretherapy to surgery in three of three dual-therapy tumors but in only two of four nivolumab-treated tumors. Richness in tumors resected after neoadjuvant therapy showed a positive correlation with pretherapy blood TCR richness (Spearman R ~ 0.78). No significant correlation was found between TCR clonality and pathologic tumor regression, and only one major-pathologic-response sample was available for the clonality analysis.

In light of the paper, this sample's time point label describes: pretherapy, before neoadjuvant immune checkpoint inhibitors. The samples were taken from NEOSTAR, a phase 2 randomized trial in operable NSCLC that tested neoadjuvant nivolumab or nivolumab plus ipilimumab, followed by surgery. The library was prepared using the immunoSEQ multiplex PCR assay. Under the source paper's analysis protocol: Repertoires were summarized in terms of richness and clonality, and significantly expanded and contracted clones between pre- and post-therapy samples were identified. Held by TCRdb, this immuneACCESS table contains in-frame sequences only and omits some clones. Under half of the omission traces to an unresolved V gene where checked; the cause of the rest is unknown. D and trimming come from the DNA, and the V and J calls and clone size come from that table. A total of approximately 19,000 clones appear in this sample, 85% to 90% of them only once. The ten largest clones capture about 2.1% of the sample.

Spanning cysteine to phenylalanine, the CDR3 consists of 16 amino acids. Of the read, only the CDR3 DNA is kept; its 48 bases are in frame from base 1. CDR1 MDHEN and CDR2 SYDVKM are derived from the germline V gene. V gives up 7 bases and J gives up 2 bases, and the segment between their germline ends measures 18 bases. Sequenced here: peripheral blood, sampled before neoadjuvant nivolumab, alone or with ipilimumab. The chain was built from TRBV28 and TRBJ1-5, with TRBD1 tentatively as D gene (5 bases match). This clonotype was obtained from an adult with non-small cell lung cancer. The nucleotide sequence reads TGTGCCAGCACTTTCCCCCAGGGAAATGGCAATCAGCCCCAGCATTTT. The resulting protein is CASTFPQGNGNQPQHF.